A selection of T cell receptor beta chains follows, all from one sample in a study of OX40 agonist ivuxolimab in advanced cancers. Using immunoSEQ multiplex PCR, the repertoire was profiled, and TCRdb retains in-frame clones only, with some absent. The sample has around 20,000 clones, 88% seen once. The sequences come from CD4+ or CD8+ T cells sorted from blood, collected in a trial of the OX40 agonist ivuxolimab. These receptors were obtained from an adult with an advanced solid tumor such as melanoma, head and neck, liver or kidney cancer. Both conserved end residues are trimmed from each CDR3. Clone size, where shown, is once, few, many, or a class for clones that have expanded.

V	J	size	CDR3
TRBV4-3	TRBJ1-1	NA	ASAAGVLAEAF
TRBV5-1	TRBJ2-1	once	ASSLTGQFNEQF
TRBV5-4	TRBJ1-1	NA	ASSLAGGGNTEAF
TRBV10-3	TRBJ2-1	NA	AISEEGGSSEQF
TRBV6-1	TRBJ2-7	NA	ASSRDRGDKQY
TRBV2	TRBJ1-1	NA	ASSEMGRQRTEAF
TRBV7-8	TRBJ2-5	NA	ASSIRTSGGQETQY
TRBV5-1	TRBJ1-2	NA	ASSLEGRGYGYT
TRBV7-2	TRBJ2-3	NA	ASSFYADTQY
TRBV5-1	TRBJ2-3	NA	ASSFQGVGTDTQY
TRBV5-1	TRBJ1-1	NA	ASSMTRVSEAF
TRBV6-1	TRBJ1-2	NA	ASSEDRGGYGYT
TRBV30	TRBJ1-5	NA	AWSSWGDNQPQH
TRBV11-2	TRBJ1-4	NA	ASSIGQLTNEKLF
TRBV30	TRBJ2-2	NA	AWSLTPTGELF
TRBV4-3	TRBJ2-3	NA	ASSPPGLAGSTQY
TRBV6-5	TRBJ2-5	NA	ASSYTYRQGQETQY
TRBV5-4	TRBJ2-7	NA	ASSRYEAALGEQY
TRBV28	TRBJ1-5	NA	ASFSYRVTQPQH
TRBV13	TRBJ2-7	NA	ASSPGQGIVYEQY
TRBV30	TRBJ2-7	NA	AWSVKGGEYEQY
TRBV19	TRBJ2-1	NA	ASSISGYYEQF
TRBV5-1	TRBJ1-1	NA	ASGTGTGVNTEAF
TRBV2	NA	NA	ARGGPRSTYEQY
TRBV6-6	TRBJ2-6	NA	ASGRSSGANVLT
TRBV10-1	TRBJ1-2	NA	ASSSAARSRKTYGYTFGYT
TRBV28	TRBJ1-1	NA	ASRAETEAF
TRBV18	TRBJ1-1	NA	ASSPDKSNTEAF
TRBV7-9	TRBJ2-1	NA	ASSLALAGSYNEQF
TRBV9	TRBJ2-5	NA	ASSVDQGTRETQY
TRBV7-6	TRBJ1-3	once	ASSLELGGGSGNTIY
TRBV9	TRBJ1-5	NA	ASSAGTGEGQPQH
TRBV18	TRBJ1-1	NA	ASSTTGAEQIAF
TRBV19	TRBJ2-1	NA	ASSLGRGGRYNEQF
TRBV12-5	TRBJ1-1	NA	ASGRVPDTEAF
TRBV9	TRBJ1-3	NA	ASSVYPGNTIY
TRBV4-1	TRBJ2-7	once	ASSQDSRIGEQY
TRBV28	TRBJ1-5	NA	ASSPGQGAQPQH
TRBV19	TRBJ1-2	NA	ASSNPGAHYGYT
TRBV7-9	TRBJ2-3	once	ASSSTGGKDTQY
TRBV5-6	TRBJ2-5	NA	ASSLFITEEETQY
TRBV19	TRBJ2-2	NA	ASSILGNTGELF
TRBV19	TRBJ2-7	NA	ASSLAGRSYEQY
TRBV5-6	TRBJ2-1	NA	ASSLGDRYYNEQF
TRBV6-5	NA	NA	ASSVDWSSYEQY
TRBV30	TRBJ1-5	NA	AWSAYNGLTGSGRRNQPQH
TRBV14	TRBJ2-3	NA	ASSQEGRLARGTDTQY
TRBV10-1	TRBJ1-2	few	ASTFQFYGYT
TRBV7-2	TRBJ1-2	NA	ASSIQVSYGYT
TRBV29-1	TRBJ1-1	NA	SVSTGSLKAF
TRBV5-1	TRBJ2-3	NA	ASSLGRELAADTQY
TRBV11-2	TRBJ2-5	NA	ASSLAIPGLRGGETQY
TRBV7-9	TRBJ2-3	NA	ASSLDFSSVTTAHAQY